A selection of T cell receptor beta chains follows, all from one sample in a study of neurological immune-mediated disorders. From the 5' RACE reads, TCRdb called clonotypes with MiXCR, one entry per CDR3 protein. This table has more than 30,000 distinct CDR3 sequences, about 13% appearing once. Sequencing input: PBMCs. These receptors originate from a woman in her 40s in good health. The CDR3 runs from the conserved cysteine through the conserved F or W. D genes are given only for firm matches. Clone size is not always given. Where it is, it says once, few, many or a class for expanded clones.

clone_size j_call v_call d_call cdr3_nt cdr3_aa
many TRBJ1-4 TRBV4-3 NA TGCGCCAGCAGCCAAGTTATTGGCCCTTCAACGGAAAAACTGTTTTTT CASSQVIGPSTEKLFF
many TRBJ1-1 TRBV20-1 TRBD1 TGCAGTGCTAGAGCAGGGGGGCTGCACACTGAAGCTTTCTTT CSARAGGLHTEAFF
many TRBJ1-5 TRBV4-2 NA TGTGCCAGCAGCCAACATTCCAGGACAAGTCGGGATTATAGCAATCAGCCCCAGCATTTT CASSQHSRTSRDYSNQPQHF
NA TRBJ1-5 TRBV10-3 TRBD1 TGTGCCATCGGGGACAGTAATCAGCCCCAGCATTTT CAIGDSNQPQHF
NA TRBJ2-3 TRBV12-5 TRBD2 TGTGCTAGTGGTTTGGTGGGACTAGCGGGACGGGATACGCAGTATTTT CASGLVGLAGRDTQYF
many TRBJ1-5 TRBV29-1 NA TGCAGCGTTGGGGCGCACAATCAGCCCCAGCATTTT CSVGAHNQPQHF
many TRBJ2-1 TRBV7-2 TRBD1 TGTGCCAGCAGCTTATGGGTGGGCGTCGAGACAGGGGCGATCAATGAGCAGTTCTTC CASSLWVGVETGAINEQFF
many TRBJ2-7 TRBV29-1 NA TGCAGCGTTATGGACGGGTCGAGTGGCGAGCAGTACTTC CSVMDGSSGEQYF
NA TRBJ2-7 TRBV6-5 NA TGTGCCAGCAGTTACTCGGGGGCGGGGCACGAGCAGTACTTC CASSYSGAGHEQYF
many TRBJ2-1 TRBV20-1 NA TGCAGTGCTAGAAAGGTTGGAGCCGGCAACTACAATGAGCAGTTCTTC CSARKVGAGNYNEQFF
NA TRBJ2-7 TRBV6-5 TRBD1 TGTGCCAGCAGTTCTAGCCCCGGGACAGAATCCTACGAGCAGTACTTC CASSSSPGTESYEQYF